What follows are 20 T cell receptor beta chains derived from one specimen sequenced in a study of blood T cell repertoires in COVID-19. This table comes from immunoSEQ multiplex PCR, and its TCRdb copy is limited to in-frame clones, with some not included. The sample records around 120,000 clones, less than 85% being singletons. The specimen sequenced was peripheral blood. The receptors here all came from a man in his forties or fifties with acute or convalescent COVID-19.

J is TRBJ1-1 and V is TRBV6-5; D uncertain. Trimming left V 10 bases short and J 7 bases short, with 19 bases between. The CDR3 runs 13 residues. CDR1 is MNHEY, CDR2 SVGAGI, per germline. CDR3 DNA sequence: TGTGCCACCCGGGGAGATTCGGTGGTTGAAGCTTTCTTT. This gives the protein CATRGDSVVEAFF.

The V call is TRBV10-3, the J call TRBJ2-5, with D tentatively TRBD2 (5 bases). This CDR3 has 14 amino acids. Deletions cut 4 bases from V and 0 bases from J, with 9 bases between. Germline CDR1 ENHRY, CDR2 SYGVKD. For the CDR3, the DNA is TGTGCCATCAGTGGGGAGACTTACCAAGAGACCCAGTACTTC. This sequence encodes CAISGETYQETQYF.

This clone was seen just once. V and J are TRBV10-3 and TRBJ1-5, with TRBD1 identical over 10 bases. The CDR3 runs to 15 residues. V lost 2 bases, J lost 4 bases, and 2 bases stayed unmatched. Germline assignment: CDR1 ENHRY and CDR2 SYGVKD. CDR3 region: CAISEVGQGNQPQHF. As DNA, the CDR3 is TGTGCCATCAGTGAGGTGGGACAGGGGAATCAGCCCCAGCATTTT.

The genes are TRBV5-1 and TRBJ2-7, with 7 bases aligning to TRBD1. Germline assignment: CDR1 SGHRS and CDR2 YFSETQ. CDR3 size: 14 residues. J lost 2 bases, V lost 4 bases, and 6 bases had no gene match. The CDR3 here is CASSIGTEPYEQYF. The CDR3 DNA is TGCGCCAGCAGCATAGGGACAGAACCCTACGAGCAGTACTTC.

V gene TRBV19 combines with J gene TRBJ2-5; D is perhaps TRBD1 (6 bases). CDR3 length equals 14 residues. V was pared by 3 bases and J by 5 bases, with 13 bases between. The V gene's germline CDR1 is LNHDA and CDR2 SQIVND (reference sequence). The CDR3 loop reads CASSISGAGETQYF. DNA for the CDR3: TGTGCCAGTAGTATCTCAGGGGCTGGGGAGACCCAGTACTTC. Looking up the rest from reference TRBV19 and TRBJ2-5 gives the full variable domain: DGGITQSPKYLFRKEGQNVTLSCEQNLNHDAMYWYRQDPGQGLRLIYYSQIVNDFQKGDIAEGYSVSREKKESFPLTVTSAQKNPTAFYLCASSISGAGETQYFGPGTRLLVL.

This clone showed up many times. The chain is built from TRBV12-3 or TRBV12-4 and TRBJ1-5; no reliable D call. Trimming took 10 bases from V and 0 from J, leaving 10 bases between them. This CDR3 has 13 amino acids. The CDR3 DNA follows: TGTGCCACCTCGGACTTTAGCAATCAGCCCCAGCATTTT. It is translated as CATSDFSNQPQHF.

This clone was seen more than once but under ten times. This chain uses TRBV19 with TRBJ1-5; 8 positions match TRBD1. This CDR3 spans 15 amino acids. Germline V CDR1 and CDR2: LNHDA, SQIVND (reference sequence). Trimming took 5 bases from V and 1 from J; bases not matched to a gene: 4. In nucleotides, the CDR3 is TGTGCCAGTAGTGACGGACAGGGAAGCAATCAGCCCCAGCATTTT. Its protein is CASSDGQGSNQPQHF. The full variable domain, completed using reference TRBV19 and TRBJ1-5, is DGGITQSPKYLFRKEGQNVTLSCEQNLNHDAMYWYRQDPGQGLRLIYYSQIVNDFQKGDIAEGYSVSREKKESFPLTVTSAQKNPTAFYLCASSDGQGSNQPQHFGDGTRLSIL.

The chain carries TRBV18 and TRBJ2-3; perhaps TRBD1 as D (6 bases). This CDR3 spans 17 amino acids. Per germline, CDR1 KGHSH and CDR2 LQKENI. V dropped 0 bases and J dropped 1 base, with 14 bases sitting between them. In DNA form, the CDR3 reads TGTGCCAGCTCACCACCTTCCAGGGGAATGGGCACAGATACGCAGTATTTT. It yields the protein CASSPPSRGMGTDTQYF.

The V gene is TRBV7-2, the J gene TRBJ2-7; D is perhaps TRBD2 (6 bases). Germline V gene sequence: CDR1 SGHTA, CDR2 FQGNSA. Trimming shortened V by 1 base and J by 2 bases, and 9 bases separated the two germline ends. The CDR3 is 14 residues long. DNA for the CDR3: TGTGCCAGCAGCTTAGTGGAGGGGACCTACGAGCAGTACTTC. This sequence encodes CASSLVEGTYEQYF.

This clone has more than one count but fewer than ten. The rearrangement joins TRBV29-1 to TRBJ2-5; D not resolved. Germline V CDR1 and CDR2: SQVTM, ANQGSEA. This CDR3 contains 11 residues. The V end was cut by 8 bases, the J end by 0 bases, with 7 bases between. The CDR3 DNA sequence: TGCAGCTCGCAGGACCAAGAGACCCAGTACTTC. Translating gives CSSQDQETQYF.

Here the CDR3 DNA reads TGTGCCAGCTCACCACCAGGAGATAGAGAGACCCAGTACTTC. Residues: CASSPPGDRETQYF. The J gene is TRBJ2-5, the V gene TRBV18; D uncertain. The CDR3 has 14 residues. V lost 0 bases and J lost 4, with 9 bases in between. CDR1 and CDR2 (germline): KGHSH, LQKENI.

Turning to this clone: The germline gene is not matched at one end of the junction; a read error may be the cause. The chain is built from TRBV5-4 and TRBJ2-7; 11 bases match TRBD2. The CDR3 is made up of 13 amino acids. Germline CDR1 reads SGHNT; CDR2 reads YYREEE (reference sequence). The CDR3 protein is CASRLGLADEQYF. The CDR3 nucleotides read TGTGCCAGCAGGTTGGGACTAGCGGACGAGCAGTACTTC.

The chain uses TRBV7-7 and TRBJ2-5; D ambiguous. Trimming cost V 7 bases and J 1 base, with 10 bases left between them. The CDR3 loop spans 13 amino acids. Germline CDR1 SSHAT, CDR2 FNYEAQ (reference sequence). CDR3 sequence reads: CASTKNSQETQYF. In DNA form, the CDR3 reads TGTGCCAGCACGAAGAACTCCCAAGAGACCCAGTACTTC.

In nucleotides, the CDR3 is TGTGCCAGTAGTATAGCTAGCGGAGGCGATGAGCAGTTCTTC. As protein: CASSIASGGDEQFF. The rearrangement links TRBV19 to TRBJ2-1; 7 bases line up with TRBD2. The CDR3 has 14 residues. J was trimmed by 8 bases and V by 1 base; bases with no gene match: 5. The germline gives CDR1 LNHDA, CDR2 SQIVND (reference sequence).

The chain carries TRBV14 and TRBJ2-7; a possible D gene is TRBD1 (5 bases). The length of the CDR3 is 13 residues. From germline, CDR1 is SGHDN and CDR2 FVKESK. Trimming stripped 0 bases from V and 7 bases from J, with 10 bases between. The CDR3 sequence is CASSQDPGWEQYF. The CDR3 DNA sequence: TGTGCCAGCAGCCAAGACCCAGGGTGGGAGCAGTACTTC. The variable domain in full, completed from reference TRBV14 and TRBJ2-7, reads EAGVTQFPSHSVIEKGQTVTLRCDPISGHDNLYWYRRVMGKEIKFLLHFVKESKQDESGMPNNRFLAERTGGTYSTLKVQPAELEDSGVYFCASSQDPGWEQYFGPGTRLTVT.

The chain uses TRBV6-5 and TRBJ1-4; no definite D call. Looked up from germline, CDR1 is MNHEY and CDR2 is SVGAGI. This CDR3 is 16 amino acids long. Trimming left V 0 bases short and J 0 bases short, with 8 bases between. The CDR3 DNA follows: TGTGCCAGCAGTTACTCGCACGGTGCAACTAATGAAAAACTGTTTTTT. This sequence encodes CASSYSHGATNEKLFF.

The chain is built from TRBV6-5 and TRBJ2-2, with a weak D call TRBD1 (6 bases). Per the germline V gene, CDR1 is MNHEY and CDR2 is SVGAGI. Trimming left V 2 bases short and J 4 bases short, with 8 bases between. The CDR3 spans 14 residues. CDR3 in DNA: TGTGCCAGCAGTTACGGGGGCAGCACCGGGGAGCTGTTTTTT. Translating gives CASSYGGSTGELFF.

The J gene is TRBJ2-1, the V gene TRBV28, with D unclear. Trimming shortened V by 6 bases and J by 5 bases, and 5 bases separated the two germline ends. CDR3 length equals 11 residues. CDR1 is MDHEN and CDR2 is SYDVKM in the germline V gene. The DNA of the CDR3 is TGTGCCAGCAGGTCCAACAATGAGCAGTTCTTC. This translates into CASRSNNEQFF.

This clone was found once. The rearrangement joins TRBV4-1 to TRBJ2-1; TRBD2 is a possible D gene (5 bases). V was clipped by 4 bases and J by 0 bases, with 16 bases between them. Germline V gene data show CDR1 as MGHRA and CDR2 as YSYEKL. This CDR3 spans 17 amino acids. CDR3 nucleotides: TGCGCCAGCAGCCTTAACCCACTAGTAAGCTCCTACAATGAGCAGTTCTTC. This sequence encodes CASSLNPLVSSYNEQFF.

The CDR3 region is CASSRVLNTEAFF. Here the CDR3 DNA reads TGTGCCAGCAGTCGGGTCCTGAACACTGAAGCTTTCTTT. J is TRBJ1-1 and V is TRBV2; D is ambiguous. V lost 5 bases and J lost 0, with 7 bases in between. Germline loops: CDR1 SNHLY, CDR2 FYNNEI. This CDR3 is built from 13 residues.